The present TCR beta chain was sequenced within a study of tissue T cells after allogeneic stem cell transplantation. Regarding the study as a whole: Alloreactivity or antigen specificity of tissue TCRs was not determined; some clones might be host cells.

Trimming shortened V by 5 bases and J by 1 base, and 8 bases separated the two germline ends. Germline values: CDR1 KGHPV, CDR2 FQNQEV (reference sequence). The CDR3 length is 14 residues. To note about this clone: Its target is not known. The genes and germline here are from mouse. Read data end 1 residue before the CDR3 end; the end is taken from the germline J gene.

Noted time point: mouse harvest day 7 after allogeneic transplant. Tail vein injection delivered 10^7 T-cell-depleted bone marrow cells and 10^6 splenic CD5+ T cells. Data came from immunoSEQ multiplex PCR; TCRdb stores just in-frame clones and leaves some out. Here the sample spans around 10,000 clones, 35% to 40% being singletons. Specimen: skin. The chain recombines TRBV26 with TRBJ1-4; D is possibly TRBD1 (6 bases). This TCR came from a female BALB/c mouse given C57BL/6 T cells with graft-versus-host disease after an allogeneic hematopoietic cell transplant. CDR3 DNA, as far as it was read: TGTGCCAGCAGTGGACAGTATTCCAACGAAAGATTATTT. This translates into CASSGQYSNERLF. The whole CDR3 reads CASSGQYSNERLFF.